This passage covers 18 T cell receptor beta chains from one sample sequenced in a study of OX40 agonist ivuxolimab in advanced cancers. Sequencing was performed with immunoSEQ multiplex PCR; in TCRdb, only in-frame clones are kept and a portion is missing. Of around 80,000 clones in the sample, 85% to 90% were seen once. This material consisted of CD4+ or CD8+ T cells sorted from blood, taken in a trial of the OX40 agonist ivuxolimab. Every receptor here comes from an adult with an advanced solid tumor such as melanoma, head and neck, liver or kidney cancer.

This chain connects TRBV6-5 to TRBJ1-1; D uncertain. V lost 0 bases and J lost 10, with 6 bases in between. The CDR3 covers 11 residues. From germline, CDR1 is MNHEY and CDR2 SVGAGI. CDR3 region: CASSYSGGAFF. The CDR3, as DNA: TGTGCCAGCAGTTACTCAGGTGGAGCTTTCTTT.

The chain is built from TRBV12-5 and TRBJ1-1; no firm D call. Trimming shortened V by 5 bases and J by 5 bases, and 18 bases separated the two germline ends. Germline V gene lookup returns CDR1 LGHNT and CDR2 FRNRAP. CDR3 length: 15 amino acids. This CDR3 reads CASGPWREARTEAFF. In DNA form, the CDR3 reads TGTGCTAGTGGTCCCTGGAGGGAAGCTCGGACTGAAGCTTTCTTT.

The chain has TRBV6-5 and TRBJ2-4; D assignment may be TRBD1 or TRBD2 (5 bases each). The CDR3 length is 13 residues. Germline V gene data show CDR1 as MNHEY and CDR2 as SVGAGI. V was clipped by 6 bases and J by 4 bases, with 10 bases between them. The CDR3 DNA follows: TGTGCCAGCAGGCCGGGACCTAAAAACATTCAGTACTTC. It is translated as CASRPGPKNIQYF.

This chain connects TRBV10-3 to TRBJ2-5; 9 bases line up with TRBD2. The CDR3 contains 15 residues. V dropped 8 bases and J dropped 1; count of bases not matched to a gene: 8. Germline assignment: CDR1 ENHRY and CDR2 SYGVKD. The CDR3 bases are TGTGCCATCGCGGGGGGGTCCAGGGCCCAAGAGACCCAGTACTTC. This sequence encodes CAIAGGSRAQETQYF.

J is TRBJ2-7 and V is TRBV11-1; the D call may be TRBD1 or TRBD2 (6 bases each). V was shortened by 1 base and J by 6 bases, with 16 bases between the two germline ends. The CDR3 spans 15 residues. Germline V gives CDR1 SGHAT, CDR2 FQDESV (reference sequence). DNA for the CDR3: TGTGCCAGCAGCTTAGAGGGGGGTCGACATGCCGAGCAGTACTTC. This gives the protein CASSLEGGRHAEQYF.

This clone was counted only a few times. V is TRBV5-4 and J is TRBJ1-2; TRBD1 is a possible D gene (6 bases). The CDR3 spans 14 residues. Germline values: CDR1 SGHNT, CDR2 YYREEE (reference sequence). The ends were cut back, 5 bases at V and 5 bases at J, with 16 bases in the middle. The CDR3 sequence: CASRLPGQGYGYTF. The DNA for the CDR3 is TGTGCCAGCAGGCTACCGGGACAAGGGTATGGCTACACCTTC.

The chain has TRBV7-2 and TRBJ2-1; D is possibly TRBD1 (8 bases). CDR1 and CDR2 from the germline V gene are SGHTA and FQGNSA. The CDR3 is 16 residues long. The V and J ends lost 5 bases and 6 bases respectively, with 20 bases between them. The CDR3 reads CASSARRHRGGNEQFF. DNA of the CDR3: TGTGCCAGCAGCGCCCGTAGGCACAGGGGGGGCAATGAGCAGTTCTTC.

This clone was detected only once. This chain joins TRBV9 and TRBJ1-2, with D possibly TRBD1 on 5 matching bases. The length of the CDR3 is 14 residues. Germline CDR1 reads SGDLS; CDR2 reads YYNGEE. Trimming removed 3 bases at V and 2 bases at J, with 11 bases between. CDR3 bases: TGTGCCAGCAGCGCAGGACAAGGGAACTATGGCTACACCTTC. This codes for CASSAGQGNYGYTF.

The gene calls are TRBV27 and TRBJ2-3; tentative D call: TRBD1 (6 bases). This CDR3 region has 15 residues. Trimming took off 2 bases at V and 4 bases at J, with 13 bases between the two ends. The germline gives CDR1 MNHEY, CDR2 SMNVEV (reference sequence). DNA for the CDR3: TGTGCCAGCAGTTTAGGGGGCAGGGACCCAGATACGCAGTATTTT. Translation: CASSLGGRDPDTQYF.

Comment on this clone: Germline and junction disagree at one end, which may indicate a read error. The rearrangement uses TRBV5-5 and TRBJ1-1, with 7 bases aligning to TRBD1. CDR3 length: 11 residues. CDR1 and CDR2 (germline): SGHKS, YYEKEE (reference sequence). CDR3: CASSLSGQPHF. The CDR3, as DNA: TGTGCCAGCAGCTTGTCGGGACAGCCCCACTTT.

The chain couples TRBV19 to TRBJ1-2; D is unclear. The CDR3 spans 15 residues. Trimming pared 10 bases from V and 2 bases from J, leaving 20 bases between. CDR1 is LNHDA, CDR2 SQIVND, per germline (reference sequence). CDR3 in DNA: TGTGCCACAAACCCCTCCCCGGCGGAGAACTATGGCTACACCTTC. Translation: CATNPSPAENYGYTF.

The chain carries TRBV10-3 and TRBJ1-1; no clear D. The germline V gene encodes CDR1 ENHRY and CDR2 SYGVKD. The CDR3 is 15 amino acids. Between the trimmed V and J ends, which lost 10 bases and 0 bases, there was a span of 18 bases. The CDR3 region has the DNA TGTGCCACCATGCCATCGAGGTTCATGAACACTGAAGCTTTCTTT. Translation gives CATMPSRFMNTEAFF.

The chain couples TRBV6-5 to TRBJ2-1, with 8 bases aligning to TRBD2. Losses at the gene ends were 6 bases for V and 3 bases for J; bases not matched to a gene: 4. The CDR3 totals 14 residues. The germline V gene has CDR1 MNHEY and CDR2 SVGAGI. This chain's CDR3 is CASRSGGNYNEQFF. The CDR3 nucleotides read TGTGCCAGCAGGAGCGGGGGAAACTACAATGAGCAGTTCTTC.

DNA of the CDR3: TGTGCCAGCAGTGAAAGAGGGGTCAGCTCCTACAATGAGCAGTTCTTC. It encodes CASSERGVSSYNEQFF. The rearrangement joins TRBV2 to TRBJ2-1; D is tentatively TRBD1 or TRBD2 (5 bases each). Germline CDR1 is SNHLY and CDR2 is FYNNEI. CDR3 length equals 16 residues. Trimming removed 2 bases at V and 0 bases at J, with 11 bases between.

The J gene is TRBJ1-4, the V gene TRBV2; 10 bases align to TRBD1. V lost 6 bases to trimming and J lost 2 bases; unmatched junction nucleotides: 3. The CDR3 totals 15 residues. From germline, CDR1 is SNHLY and CDR2 FYNNEI. The CDR3 sequence is CASRGTGATNEKLFF. The CDR3, as DNA: TGTGCCAGCAGGGGGACAGGGGCCACTAATGAAAAACTGTTTTTT.

The chain is built from TRBV7-8 and TRBJ1-3; D may be TRBD1 (5 bases). CDR3 length equals 15 residues. Trimming took off 2 bases at V and 0 bases at J, with 8 bases between the two ends. CDR1 and CDR2 from the germline V gene are SGHVS and FQNEAQ. The CDR3 sequence is CASSLRQTSGNTIYF. The DNA for the CDR3 is TGTGCCAGCAGCTTAAGACAGACCTCTGGAAACACCATATATTTT.

This chain links TRBV19 with TRBJ2-7; 7 nucleotides match TRBD1. Germline V gene lookup returns CDR1 LNHDA and CDR2 SQIVND (reference sequence). After removal of 4 bases from V and 3 bases from J, the junction contained 6 bases not matched to a gene. CDR3 length: 14 residues. The CDR3 reads CASSNRGSGYEQYF. DNA of the CDR3: TGTGCCAGTAGTAACAGGGGCAGTGGCTACGAGCAGTACTTC.

The CDR3 is CAWTKRGLWETQYF. Written as DNA, the CDR3 is TGTGCCTGGACGAAGCGGGGGTTGTGGGAGACCCAGTACTTC. The chain couples TRBV30 to TRBJ2-5; 8 bases align to TRBD2. Germline V gene lookup returns CDR1 GTSNPN and CDR2 SVGIG (reference sequence). V was clipped by 4 bases and J by 5 bases; unmatched bases: 9. The length of the CDR3 is 14 residues.